There are a few counts of the clone carrying this TCR beta chain. The same CDR3 also results from other DNA sequences found in this sample. This entry comes from a study of blood T cell repertoires in COVID-19. Original processing methods: For nucleated cells, counts were estimated from reference gene primer amplification. Libraries were prepared by immunoSEQ multiplex PCR; TCRdb keeps only in-frame clonotypes and omits some of them. For V, J and clone size, that table is used; D and trimming come from the DNA. The sample yields under 300,000 clones, 70% to 90% seen once. Germline V gives CDR1 MNHEY, CDR2 SMNVEV (reference sequence). The CDR3 contains 15 residues. V was pared by 8 bases and J by 1 base, with 10 bases of the junction left unmatched.

The chain joins TRBV27 to TRBJ1-1; 7 bases line up with TRBD1. The specimen sequenced was peripheral blood. The TCR was taken from a woman aged 70 to 79 with active or convalescent COVID-19. The CDR3 DNA follows: TGTGCCAGCTTAGCCTGGGGACAGCGGAACACTGAAGCTTTCTTT. The encoded protein is CASLAWGQRNTEAFF.